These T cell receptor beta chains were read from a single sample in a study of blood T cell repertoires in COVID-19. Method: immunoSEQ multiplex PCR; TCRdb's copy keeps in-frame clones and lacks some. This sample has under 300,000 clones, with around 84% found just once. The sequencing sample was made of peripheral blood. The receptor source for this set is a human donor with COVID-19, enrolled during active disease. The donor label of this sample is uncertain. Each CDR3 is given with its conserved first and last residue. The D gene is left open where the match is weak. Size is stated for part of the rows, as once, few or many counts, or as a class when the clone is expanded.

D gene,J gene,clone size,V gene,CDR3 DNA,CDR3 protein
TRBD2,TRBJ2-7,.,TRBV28,TGTGCCAGCAGACCAGCGGGAGGTTCCTACGAGCAGTACTTC,CASRPAGGSYEQYF
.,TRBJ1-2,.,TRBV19,TGTGCCAGTAGTATAGAAGCAGGGCGGTTGCGAGGCTACACCTTC,CASSIEAGRLRGYTF
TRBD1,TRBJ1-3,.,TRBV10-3,TGTGCCATCAGCCGGACAGGACAGCTCTCTGGAAACACCATATATTTT,CAISRTGQLSGNTIYF
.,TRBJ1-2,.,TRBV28,TGTGCCAGCACCCCCGGAGGGTTCGGGGGCTACACCTTC,CASTPGGFGGYTF
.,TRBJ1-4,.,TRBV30,TGTGCCTGGAGTGCGGGACTCCGGCAAGAAAAACTGTTTTTT,CAWSAGLRQEKLFF
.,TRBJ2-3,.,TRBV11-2,TGTGCCAGCTCTGCCGGGAGCACAGATACGCAGTATTTT,CASSAGSTDTQYF
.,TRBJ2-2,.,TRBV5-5,TGTGCCAGCAGCTTGGCTCCAGGGGCCGTCACCGGGGAGCTGTTTTTT,CASSLAPGAVTGELFF
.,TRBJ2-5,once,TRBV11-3,TGTGCCAGCAGCTTAGGGGGGCGGATACAAGAGACCCAGTACTTC,CASSLGGRIQETQYF
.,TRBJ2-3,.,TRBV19,TGTGCCAGTAGTATCTCAATTGGGGGCCCTAGGGCAGATACGCAGTATTTT,CASSISIGGPRADTQYF
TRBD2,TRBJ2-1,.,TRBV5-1,TGCGCCAGCAGCTTGGGATGGCGGACTAGCGCCCTTGGGGGCTCCTACAATGAGCAGTTCTTC,CASSLGWRTSALGGSYNEQFF
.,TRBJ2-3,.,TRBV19,TGTGCCAGTAGTATAGAGTGGGGGCCAACAGATACGCAGTATTTT,CASSIEWGPTDTQYF
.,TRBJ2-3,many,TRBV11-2,TGTGCCAGCAGCCCTGTAAGCGGGTGGACAGATACGCAGTATTTT,CASSPVSGWTDTQYF
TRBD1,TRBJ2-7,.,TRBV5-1,TGCGCCAGCAGCACGGGACAGGGGTCTTCCTACGAGCAGTACTTC,CASSTGQGSSYEQYF
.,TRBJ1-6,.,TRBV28,TGTGCCAGCAGTTTCCCCGGGGGGGGCAATTCACCCCTCCACTTT,CASSFPGGGNSPLHF
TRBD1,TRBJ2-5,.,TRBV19,TGTGCCAGTAGTAGACAGGGGGGAAAATTGGAGACCCAGTACTTC,CASSRQGGKLETQYF
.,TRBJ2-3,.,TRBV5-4,TGTGCCAGCAGCCAAGTGGGGGGGCGCACAGATACGCAGTATTTT,CASSQVGGRTDTQYF
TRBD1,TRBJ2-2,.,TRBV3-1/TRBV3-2,TGTGCCAGCAGCCCCCGACAGGGGGTGGTCACCGGGGAGCTGTTTTTT,CASSPRQGVVTGELFF
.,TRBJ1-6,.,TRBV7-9,TGTGCCAGCAGAAAAGGGGGGGATTCACCCCTCCACTTT,CASRKGGDSPLHF
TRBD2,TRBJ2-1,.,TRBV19,TGTGCCAGTACCTACACAGGACTAGCGGGAGACATGGGATACAATGAGCAGTTCTTC,CASTYTGLAGDMGYNEQFF
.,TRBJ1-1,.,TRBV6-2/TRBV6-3,TGTGCCAGCAGTTACTTGAGGAACACTGAAGCTTTCTTT,CASSYLRNTEAFF
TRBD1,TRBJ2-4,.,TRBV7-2,TGTGCCAGCAGCCCGGACAGGGTTTTAGCCAAAAACATTCAGTACTTC,CASSPDRVLAKNIQYF
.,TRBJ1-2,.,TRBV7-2,TGTGCCAGCAGCAACGACGGACTCTTCGGTGGCTACACCTTC,CASSNDGLFGGYTF
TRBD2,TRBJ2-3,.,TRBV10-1,TGCGCCAGCAGTTTACTAGCGGGAGGTCAAGATACGCAGTATTTT,CASSLLAGGQDTQYF
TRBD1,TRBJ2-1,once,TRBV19,TGTGCCAGTAGTTGGACAGGGGGCCGGAATGAGCAGTTCTTC,CASSWTGGRNEQFF
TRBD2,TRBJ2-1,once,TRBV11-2,TGTGCCAGCAGCTCGAGGACTAGCGGGACGGGGGACGGTGAGCAGTTCTTC,CASSSRTSGTGDGEQFF
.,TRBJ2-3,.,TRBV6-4,TGTGCCAGCAGCCGCGGGACGCCCGGGGCAGATACGCAGTATTTT,CASSRGTPGADTQYF
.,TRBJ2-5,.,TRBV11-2,TGTGCCAGCAGCCCGGTCGGGGGAGAGACCCAGTACTTC,CASSPVGGETQYF
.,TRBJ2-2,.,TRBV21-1,TGTGCCAGCAGCAAAAAGGGGGAAGGGGAGGGAGGGGAGCTGTTTTTT,CASSKKGEGEGGELFF
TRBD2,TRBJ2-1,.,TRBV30,TGTGCCTGGAGTGTAGGGGGGACTAGACACGGTGAGCAGTTCTTC,CAWSVGGTRHGEQFF
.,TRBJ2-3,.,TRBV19,TGTGCCAGTACCCCGCCGGGGTTCACAGATACGCAGTATTTT,CASTPPGFTDTQYF
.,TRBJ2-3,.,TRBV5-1,TGCGCCAGCAGCTACGGAACTTCAGGGGGCACAGATACGCAGTATTTT,CASSYGTSGGTDTQYF
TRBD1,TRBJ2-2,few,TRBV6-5,TGTGCCAGCAGTCCGGGACAGGGCATCCCCGGGGAGCTGTTTTTT,CASSPGQGIPGELFF
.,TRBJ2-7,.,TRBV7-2,TGTGCCAGCAGCTTGGGACACCTCTACGAGCAGTACTTC,CASSLGHLYEQYF
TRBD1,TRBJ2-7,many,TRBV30,TGTGCCTGGAGGGACTACGGACAGGGGGAAGCCTACGAGCAGTACTTC,CAWRDYGQGEAYEQYF
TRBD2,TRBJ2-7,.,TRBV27,TGTGCCAGCAGGGGAGCGGGAGGACCCTACGAGCAGTACTTC,CASRGAGGPYEQYF
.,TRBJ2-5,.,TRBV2,TGTGCCAGCAGTGGATTTGTCAGTCAAGAGACCCAGTACTTC,CASSGFVSQETQYF
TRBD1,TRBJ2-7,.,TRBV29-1,TGCAGCGTTGAGCCTTGGGGACAGGGGACCTACGAGCAGTACTTC,CSVEPWGQGTYEQYF
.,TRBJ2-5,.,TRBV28,TGTGCCACCACCGGTGGGGGCCGAGAGACCCAGTACTTC,CATTGGGRETQYF
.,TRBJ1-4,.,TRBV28,TGTGCCAGCACGGGGGCTAATGAAAAACTGTTTTTT,CASTGANEKLFF
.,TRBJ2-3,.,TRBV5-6,TGTGCCAGCAGCCCTTGGGGGGTCGATACGCAGTATTTT,CASSPWGVDTQYF
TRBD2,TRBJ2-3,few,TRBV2,TGTGCCAGCAGTGAAGGGGGGACTAGCTTGGATACGCAGTATTTT,CASSEGGTSLDTQYF
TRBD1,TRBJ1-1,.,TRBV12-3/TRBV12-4,TGTGCCAGCAGTCCGACAGGGACTGAAGCTTTCTTT,CASSPTGTEAFF
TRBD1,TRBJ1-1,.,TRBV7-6,TGTGCCAGCAGCTTAGGAACCGGGACAGCTAACACTGAAGCTTTCTTT,CASSLGTGTANTEAFF
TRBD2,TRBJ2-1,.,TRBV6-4,TGTGCCAGCAGTGGGCTAGCGGGAGCCTATGAGCAGTTCTTC,CASSGLAGAYEQFF
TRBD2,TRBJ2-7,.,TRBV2,TGTGCCAGCACCCTGGACACCGCGGGAGGGCCCTCCTACGAGCAGTACTTC,CASTLDTAGGPSYEQYF
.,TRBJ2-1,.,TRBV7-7,TGTGCTAGCAGCTCACTAACAAGCTCCTACAATGAGCAGTTCTTC,CASSSLTSSYNEQFF
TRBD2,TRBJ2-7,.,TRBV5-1,TGCGCCAGCAGCCCGGGGGCGGGGGGATGGTCCTACGAGCAGTACTTC,CASSPGAGGWSYEQYF
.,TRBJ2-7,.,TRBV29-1,TGCAGCGTTGAGGCGGAAACCTACGAGCAGTACTTC,CSVEAETYEQYF
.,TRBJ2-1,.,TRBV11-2,TGTGCCAGCAGCTTAGGTCCAGGCCCCTACAATGAGCAGTTCTTC,CASSLGPGPYNEQFF